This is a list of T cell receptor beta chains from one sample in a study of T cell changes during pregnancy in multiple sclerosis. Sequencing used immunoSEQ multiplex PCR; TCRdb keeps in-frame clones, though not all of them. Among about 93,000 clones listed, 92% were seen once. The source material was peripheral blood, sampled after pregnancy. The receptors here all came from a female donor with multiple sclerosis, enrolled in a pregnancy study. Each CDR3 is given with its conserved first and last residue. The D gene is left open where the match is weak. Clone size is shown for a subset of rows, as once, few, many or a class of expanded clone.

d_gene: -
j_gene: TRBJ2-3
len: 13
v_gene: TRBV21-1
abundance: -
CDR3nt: TGTGCCAGCAGTCCCAGGGACTCGGATACGCAGTATTTT
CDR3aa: CASSPRDSDTQYF

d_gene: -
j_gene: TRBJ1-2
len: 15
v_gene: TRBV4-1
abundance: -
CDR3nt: TGCGCCAGCAGCCAAGATACGGATAAAAACTATGGCTACACCTTT
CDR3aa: CASSQDTDKNYGYTF

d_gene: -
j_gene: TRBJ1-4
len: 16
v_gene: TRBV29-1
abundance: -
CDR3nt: TGCAGCGCCCGAAGCGGAGGTACTACAACTAATGAAAAACTGTTTTTT
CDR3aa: CSARSGGTTTNEKLFF

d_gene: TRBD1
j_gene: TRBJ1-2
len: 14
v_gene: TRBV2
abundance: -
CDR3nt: TGTGCCAGCACCTGGGACAGGGAGGGCTATGGCTACACCTTC
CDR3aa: CASTWDREGYGYTF

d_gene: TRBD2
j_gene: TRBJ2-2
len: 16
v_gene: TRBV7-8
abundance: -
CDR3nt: TGTGCCAGCAGCCCTAGCGGGGGGACGAACACCGGGGAGCTGTTTTTT
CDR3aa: CASSPSGGTNTGELFF

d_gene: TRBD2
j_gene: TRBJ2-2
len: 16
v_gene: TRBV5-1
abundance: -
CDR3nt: TGCGCCAGCAGCCCGTGGCGGGGGGCGAACACCGGGGAGCTGTTTTTT
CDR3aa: CASSPWRGANTGELFF

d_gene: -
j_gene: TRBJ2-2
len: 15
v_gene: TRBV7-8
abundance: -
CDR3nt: TGTGCCAGCAGCTTTACCTATCCGAACACCGGGGAGCTGTTTTTT
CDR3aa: CASSFTYPNTGELFF

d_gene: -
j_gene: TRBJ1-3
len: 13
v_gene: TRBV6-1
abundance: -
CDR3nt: TGTGCCAGCAGTGCCCAACATGGAAACACCATATATTTT
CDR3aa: CASSAQHGNTIYF

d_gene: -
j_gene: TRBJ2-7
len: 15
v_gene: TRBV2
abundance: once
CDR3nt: TGTGCCAGCACCGACGGGAAGAGCCGAAACTACGAGCAGTACTTC
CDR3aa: CASTDGKSRNYEQYF

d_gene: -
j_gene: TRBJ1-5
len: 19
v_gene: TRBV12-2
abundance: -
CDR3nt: TGTGCAAGTCGCTTAGAGATCCCGGCGGTCAGGGCGAGGTTGGAGCCCCAGCATTTT
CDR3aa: CASRLEIPAVRARLEPQHF

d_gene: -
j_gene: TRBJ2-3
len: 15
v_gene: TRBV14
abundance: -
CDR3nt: TGTGCCAGCAGCCTAGAGGAGGGAGGCACAGATACGCAGTATTTT
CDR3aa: CASSLEEGGTDTQYF

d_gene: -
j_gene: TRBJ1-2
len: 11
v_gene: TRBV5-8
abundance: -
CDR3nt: TGTGCCAGCAGCTTCTTCTATGGCTACACCTTC
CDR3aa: CASSFFYGYTF

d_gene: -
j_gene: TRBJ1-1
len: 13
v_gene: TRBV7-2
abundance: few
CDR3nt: TGTGCCAGCAGCTTAGCTCCGACGGGGGAAGCTTTCTTT
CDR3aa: CASSLAPTGEAFF

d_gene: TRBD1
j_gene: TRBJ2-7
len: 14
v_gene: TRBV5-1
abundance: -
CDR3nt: TGCGCCAGCAGCGCCGGACAGGGGGCGTACGAGCAGTACTTC
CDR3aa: CASSAGQGAYEQYF

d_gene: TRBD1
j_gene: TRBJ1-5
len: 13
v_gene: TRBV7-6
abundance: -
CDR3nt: TGTGCCAGCTGGACAGGGGGGGCTCAGCCCCAGCATTTT
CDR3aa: CASWTGGAQPQHF

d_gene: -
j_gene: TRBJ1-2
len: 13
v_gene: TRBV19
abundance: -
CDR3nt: TGTGCCAGTGGAGGGCAGGATTACTATGGCTACACCTTC
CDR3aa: CASGGQDYYGYTF

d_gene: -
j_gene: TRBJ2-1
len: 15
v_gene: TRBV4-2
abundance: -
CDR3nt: TGTGCCAGCAGCCAATCTAAGTCTGGCGGCAATGAGCAGTTCTTC
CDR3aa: CASSQSKSGGNEQFF

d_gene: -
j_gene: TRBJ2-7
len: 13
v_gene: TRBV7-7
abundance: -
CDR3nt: TGTGCCAGCAGCTTAGAACAGAACTACGAGCAGTACTTC
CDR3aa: CASSLEQNYEQYF

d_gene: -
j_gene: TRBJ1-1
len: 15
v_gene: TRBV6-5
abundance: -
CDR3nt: TGTGCCAGCAAACGAGTTCAGGGGACGAACACTGAAGCTTTCTTT
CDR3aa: CASKRVQGTNTEAFF

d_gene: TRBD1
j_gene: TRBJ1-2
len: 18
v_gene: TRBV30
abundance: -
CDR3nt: TGTGCCTGGAGTGCACGGAGGACAGGTGGGGCAGACAACTATGGCTACACCTTC
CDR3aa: CAWSARRTGGADNYGYTF

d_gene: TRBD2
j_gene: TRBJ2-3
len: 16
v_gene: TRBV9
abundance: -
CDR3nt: TGTGCCAGCAGCGCTCGACTAGCGGGTGGCACAGATACGCAGTATTTT
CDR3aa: CASSARLAGGTDTQYF

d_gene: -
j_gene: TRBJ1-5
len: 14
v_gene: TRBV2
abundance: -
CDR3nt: TGTGCCAGCAGGAAAGACGCTGCGGGTCAGCCCCAGCATTTT
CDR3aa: CASRKDAAGQPQHF

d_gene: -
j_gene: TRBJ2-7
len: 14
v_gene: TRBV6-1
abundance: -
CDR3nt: TGTGCCAGCAGTGTAGGCGGGTCCACCTACGAGCAGTACTTC
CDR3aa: CASSVGGSTYEQYF

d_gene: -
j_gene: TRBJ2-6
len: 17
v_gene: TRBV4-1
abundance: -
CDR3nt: TGCGCCAGCGTGGGAACTACAGGGCACTCCGGGGCCAACGTCCTGACTTTC
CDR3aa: CASVGTTGHSGANVLTF

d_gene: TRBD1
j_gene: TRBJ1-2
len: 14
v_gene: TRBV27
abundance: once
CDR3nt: TGTGCCAGCAGTCCCACCCGACAGGGTGGCGGCTACACCTTC
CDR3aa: CASSPTRQGGGYTF

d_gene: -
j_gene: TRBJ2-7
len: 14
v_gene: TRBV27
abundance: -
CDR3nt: TGTGCCAGCACCCCCAGGGGTCTCTCCTACGAGCAGTACTTC
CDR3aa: CASTPRGLSYEQYF

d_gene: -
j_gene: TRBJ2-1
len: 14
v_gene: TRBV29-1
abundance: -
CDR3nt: TGCAGCGGATTACCGGGACTCTCTGCGGATGAGCAGTTCTTC
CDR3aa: CSGLPGLSADEQFF